These 3 T cell receptor beta chains originate from one sample sequenced in a study of memory B cells and T cells in multiple sclerosis. These receptors are not linked to any known antigen. Stimulus-free culture yielded autoproliferating CFSE-dim and non-proliferating CFSE-high T cells, each sequenced separately. Cultures began with about 50 million CFSE-labeled PBMCs, unstimulated for 7 to 8 days, with replicate wells pooled. Sequencing was performed with immunoSEQ multiplex PCR; in TCRdb, only in-frame clones are kept and a portion is missing. Of 25,000 to 35,000 clones listed, around 88% are singletons. The sequencing input was PBMCs from blood kept in culture. These receptors all come from a human donor with multiple sclerosis.

The chain couples TRBV10-3 to TRBJ2-7, with 10 bases identical to TRBD2. With 7 bases clipped from V and 11 bases from J, the junction kept 8 bases outside the gene matches. The length of the CDR3 is 12 residues. Per the germline V gene, CDR1 is ENHRY and CDR2 is SYGVKD. The CDR3 region is CAIISSSGRKYF. The CDR3 DNA reads as TGTGCCATCATTTCCTCTAGCGGGAGAAAGTACTTC.

The rearrangement uses TRBV5-1 and TRBJ1-1, with D perhaps matching TRBD1 (5 bases). CDR1 is SGHRS and CDR2 is YFSETQ in the germline V gene. Trimming took 4 bases from V and 1 from J, leaving 14 bases between them. This CDR3 region has 15 residues. In DNA, the CDR3 is TGCGCCAGCAGCCCTCCAGGGTTCAAGAACACTGAAGCTTTCTTT. Protein product: CASSPPGFKNTEAFF.

This chain joins TRBV7-9 and TRBJ2-7; D is possibly TRBD1 or TRBD2 (5 bases each). The CDR3 is made up of 15 amino acids. Germline V CDR1 and CDR2: SEHNR, FQNEAQ (reference sequence). V lost 6 bases to trimming and J lost 7 bases, with 22 bases between them. DNA of the CDR3: TGTGCCAGCAGTATCCGGACGGTCCCCGAGGGGGAGCAGTACTTC. Translation: CASSIRTVPEGEQYF.